One and the same sample provided the 16 T cell receptor beta chains below, sequenced in a study of blood T cells in healthy people across ages. Next came a second PCR, run for about 7 to 12 cycles, which used a sample-barcoded 5' primer along with a J-beta primer mix. TCRdb analysed the 5' RACE reads with MiXCR anew, one entry per CDR3 protein. The sample lists roughly 860,000 distinct CDR3 sequences, about 59% occurring once. What was sequenced was blood. The source of these receptors is a man under 40 in good health.

This clonotype was observed a few times. The chain is built from TRBV6-5 and TRBJ1-2, with TRBD1 identical over 8 bases. Germline CDR1 reads MNHEY; CDR2 reads SVGAGI. The CDR3 is 14 amino acids. With V trimmed by 6 bases and J by 8 bases, 11 bases remained unmatched. DNA of the CDR3: TGTGCCAGCAGCCCGGGACAGGCGGGAACGGGCTACACCTTC. Protein: CASSPGQAGTGYTF.

This clonotype was seen a handful of times. The chain joins TRBV20-1 to TRBJ2-7; 14 bases map to TRBD2. The V gene end was trimmed by 3 bases and the J gene end by 2 bases; junction bases not matched to a gene: 9. The germline CDR1 and CDR2 sequences are DFQATT and SNEGSKA (reference sequence). CDR3 length equals 17 residues. The CDR3: CSASPPGTSGGTYEQYF. Written as DNA, the CDR3 is TGCAGTGCTAGCCCCCCGGGGACTAGCGGGGGAACCTACGAGCAGTACTTC.

The table lists this clonotype with a count of one. J is TRBJ1-5 and V is TRBV27; D not certain. The V gene's germline CDR1 is MNHEY and CDR2 SMNVEV (reference sequence). Trimming took off 0 bases at V and 2 bases at J, with 11 bases between the two ends. The CDR3 is 16 residues long. The CDR3 nucleotides read TGTGCCAGCAGTTTATCTCTTGGGTACGGCAATCAGCCCCAGCATTTT. Its translation is CASSLSLGYGNQPQHF.

This sequence joins TRBV11-2 and TRBJ2-2; 11 nucleotides line up with TRBD2. V shed 1 base and J 4 bases; nucleotides not matched to a gene: 5. CDR1 is SGHAT, CDR2 FQNNGV, per germline. The CDR3 is 17 residues long. This CDR3 reads CASSLVAGGPGTGELFF. The DNA of the CDR3 is TGTGCCAGCAGCTTAGTAGCGGGGGGGCCAGGCACCGGGGAGCTGTTTTTT.

The chain links TRBV6-2 or TRBV6-3 to TRBJ1-1, with D unresolved. The CDR3 spans 14 residues. Germline V gene sequence: CDR1 MNHEY, CDR2 SVGEGT. V shed 6 bases and J shed 3 bases, with 14 bases lying between them. CDR3 bases: TGTGCCAGCAGCCCAAGGCAAGGGTACACTGAAGCTTTCTTT. It specifies CASSPRQGYTEAFF.

V gene TRBV20-1 combines with J gene TRBJ1-1; 12 nucleotides align to TRBD1. The germline V gene encodes CDR1 DFQATT and CDR2 SNEGSKA (reference sequence). The CDR3 totals 12 residues. V gave up 6 bases and J gave up 9 bases; unmatched junction bases: 5. The DNA for the CDR3 is TGCAGTGCCCTCCGGGACAGGGGGCAAGCTTTCTTT. Protein sequence: CSALRDRGQAFF.

CDR3 sequence: CASSLPTGDEKLFF. The CDR3 DNA follows: TGTGCCAGCAGCCTACCGACAGGGGATGAAAAACTGTTTTTT. The chain recombines TRBV7-2 with TRBJ1-4; 8 bases map to TRBD1. Per the germline V gene, CDR1 is SGHTA and CDR2 is FQGNSA. CDR3 length: 14 amino acids. After removal of 5 bases from V and 6 bases from J, the junction contained 5 bases not matched to a gene.

This chain joins TRBV6-1 and TRBJ2-1; 9 bases align to TRBD1. Germline lookup yields CDR1 MNHNS and CDR2 SASEGT. V trimming: 6 bases; J trimming: 8 bases; junction bases outside the gene matches: 11. The CDR3 spans 15 residues. In nucleotides, the CDR3 is TGTGCCAGCAGAACCTGGGACAGGGTGAACGATGAGCAGTTCTTC. This codes for CASRTWDRVNDEQFF.

This clonotype occurred once. In nucleotides, the CDR3 is TGTGCCAGCACCCTGGGGCTAGCGGGGGACGGGGAGCTGTTTTTT. As protein: CASTLGLAGDGELFF. The chain is built from TRBV21-1 and TRBJ2-2; the DNA was not compared with TRBD2, the D call given in the table. TRBV21-1 is a documented pseudogene. The CDR3 spans 15 residues.

V gene TRBV6-6 combines with J gene TRBJ2-3, with TRBD1 identical over 8 bases. Trimming removed 5 bases from V and 1 base from J; junction bases left unmatched: 5. The CDR3 runs to 15 residues. Germline V gene data show CDR1 as MNHNY and CDR2 as SVGAGI (reference sequence). The CDR3 DNA reads TGTGCCAGCAGTGTACAGGGGGGCCGCACAGATACGCAGTATTTT. This encodes CASSVQGGRTDTQYF.

This rearrangement joins TRBV4-3 to TRBJ2-2; TRBD2 matches at 8 bases. CDR3 length: 15 residues. Looked up from germline, CDR1 is LGHNA and CDR2 is YSLEER. The J segment lost 5 bases and the V segment lost 7 bases, leaving 9 bases of the junction unmatched. The CDR3 sequence is CASNFRGGQTGELFF. The CDR3 DNA sequence: TGCGCCAGCAACTTCCGGGGGGGCCAAACCGGGGAGCTGTTTTTT.

As for this clonotype: The junction shows a germline mismatch at one end, possibly a read error. This chain joins TRBV28 and TRBJ2-1, with D perhaps matching TRBD1 (7 bases). Germline CDR1 is MDHEN and CDR2 is SYDVKM. CDR3 length: 14 amino acids. CDR3 sequence: CASSWAGGYNEQFF. CDR3 coding DNA: TGTGCCAGCAGTTGGGCAGGGGGGTACAATGAGCAGTTCTTT.

The chain uses TRBV5-1 and TRBJ1-1, with TRBD1 matching 7 bases. The V segment lost 2 bases and the J segment 1 base; nucleotides outside the gene matches: 5. This CDR3 has 15 amino acids. Germline CDR1 is SGHRS and CDR2 is YFSETQ. CDR3 in amino acids: CASSFPGQRNTEAFF. The CDR3 DNA is TGCGCCAGCAGCTTTCCGGGACAGAGGAACACTGAAGCTTTCTTT.

Regarding this clonotype: One end of the junction is discordant with germline, which a read error may explain. The V and J genes are TRBV9 and TRBJ1-2; D is possibly TRBD1 (5 bases). This CDR3 comprises 14 residues. Germline CDR1 SGDLS, CDR2 YYNGEE. CDR3 in amino acids: CASSVGGGTYDYTF. Here the CDR3 DNA reads TGTGCCAGCAGCGTAGGCGGGGGAACCTATGACTACACCTTC.

This clonotype was counted only a few times. A much larger clone differs by one base, so this may be a read error. The rearrangement joins TRBV11-2 to TRBJ2-1; 10 bases match TRBD2. Germline loops: CDR1 SGHAT, CDR2 FQNNGV. Germline trimming cut 3 bases from V and 8 bases from J; bases unmatched to any gene: 4. The CDR3 has 14 residues. CDR3: CASSFGLAADEQFF. The CDR3 nucleotides read TGTGCCAGCAGCTTCGGACTAGCGGCCGATGAGCAGTTCTTC.

The V call is TRBV27, the J call TRBJ2-7; D gene uncertain. CDR1 MNHEY and CDR2 SMNVEV come from the germline V gene (reference sequence). The CDR3 runs 15 residues. The V gene lost 4 bases and the J gene lost 2 bases, with 15 bases spanning the gap. DNA for the CDR3: TGTGCCAGCAGTTCGCCTCGGACGGTCACCTACGAGCAGTACTTC. Protein sequence: CASSSPRTVTYEQYF.